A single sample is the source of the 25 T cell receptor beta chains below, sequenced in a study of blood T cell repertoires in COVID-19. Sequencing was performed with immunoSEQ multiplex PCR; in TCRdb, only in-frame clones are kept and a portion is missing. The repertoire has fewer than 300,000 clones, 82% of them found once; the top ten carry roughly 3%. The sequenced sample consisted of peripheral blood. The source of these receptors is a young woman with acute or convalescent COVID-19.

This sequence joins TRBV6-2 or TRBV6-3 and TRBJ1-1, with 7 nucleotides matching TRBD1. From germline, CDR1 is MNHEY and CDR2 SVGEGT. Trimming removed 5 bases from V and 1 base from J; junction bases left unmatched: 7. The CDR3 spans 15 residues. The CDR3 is CASSPSTGRNTEAFF. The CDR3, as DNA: TGTGCCAGCAGTCCCTCGACAGGGAGGAACACTGAAGCTTTCTTT.

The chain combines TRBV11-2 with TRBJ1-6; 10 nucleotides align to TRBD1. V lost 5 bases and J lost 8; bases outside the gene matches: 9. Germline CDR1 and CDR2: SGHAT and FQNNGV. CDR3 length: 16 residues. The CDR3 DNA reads TGTGCCAGCAGCCAATTGGGACAGGGGAGCGATTCACCCCTCCACTTT. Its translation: CASSQLGQGSDSPLHF.

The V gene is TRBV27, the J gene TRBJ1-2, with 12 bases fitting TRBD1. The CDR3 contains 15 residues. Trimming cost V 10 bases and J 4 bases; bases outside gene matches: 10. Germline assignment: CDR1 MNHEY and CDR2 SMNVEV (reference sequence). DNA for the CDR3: TGTGCCACCGGGGACAGGGGGCGCGTGGCCTATGGCTACACCTTC. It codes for CATGDRGRVAYGYTF.

CDR3 residues: CASSDLGSYEQYF. The DNA of the CDR3 is TGTGCCAGCAGTGATCTAGGCTCCTACGAGCAGTACTTC. This chain connects TRBV6-1 to TRBJ2-7; D gene ambiguous. Germline CDR1 MNHNS, CDR2 SASEGT. Trimming removed 3 bases at V and 0 bases at J, with 6 bases between. The CDR3 spans 13 residues.

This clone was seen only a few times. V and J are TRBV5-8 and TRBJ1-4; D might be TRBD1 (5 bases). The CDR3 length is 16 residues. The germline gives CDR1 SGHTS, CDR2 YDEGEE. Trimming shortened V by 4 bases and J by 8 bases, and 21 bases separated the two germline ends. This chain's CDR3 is CASSRDGGGSWEKLFF. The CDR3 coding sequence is TGTGCCAGCAGCCGTGATGGGGGAGGAAGTTGGGAAAAACTGTTTTTT.

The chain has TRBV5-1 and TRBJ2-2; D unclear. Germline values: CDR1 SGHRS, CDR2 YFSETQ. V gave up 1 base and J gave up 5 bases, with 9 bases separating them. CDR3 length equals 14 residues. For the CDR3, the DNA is TGCGCCAGCAGCTTGTCCGAGAGGACCGGGGAGCTGTTTTTT. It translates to CASSLSERTGELFF. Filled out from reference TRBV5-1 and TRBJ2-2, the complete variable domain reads KAGVTQTPRYLIKTRGQQVTLSCSPISGHRSVSWYQQTPGQGLQFLFEYFSETQRNKGNFPGRFSGRQFSNSRSEMNVSTLELGDSALYLCASSLSERTGELFFGEGSRLTVL.

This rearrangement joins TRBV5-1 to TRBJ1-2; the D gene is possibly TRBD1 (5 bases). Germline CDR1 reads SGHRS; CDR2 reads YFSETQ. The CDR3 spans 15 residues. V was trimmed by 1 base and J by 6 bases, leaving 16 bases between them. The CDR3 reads CASSLTGQPVNGYTF. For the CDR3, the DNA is TGCGCCAGCAGCTTGACCGGACAACCCGTTAATGGCTACACCTTC.

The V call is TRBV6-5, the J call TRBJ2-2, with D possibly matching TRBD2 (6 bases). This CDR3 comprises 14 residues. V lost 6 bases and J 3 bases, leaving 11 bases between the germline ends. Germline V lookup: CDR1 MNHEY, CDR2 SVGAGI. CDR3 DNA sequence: TGTGCCAGCAGATGGAGGGGTTACACCGGGGAGCTGTTTTTT. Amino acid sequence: CASRWRGYTGELFF.

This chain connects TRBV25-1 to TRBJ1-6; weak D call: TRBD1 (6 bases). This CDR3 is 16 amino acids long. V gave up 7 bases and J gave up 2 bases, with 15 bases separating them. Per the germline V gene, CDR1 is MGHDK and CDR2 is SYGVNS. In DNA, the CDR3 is TGTGCCAGCACAAGAAGCCAGGGGACCTATAATTCACCCCTCCACTTT. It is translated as CASTRSQGTYNSPLHF.

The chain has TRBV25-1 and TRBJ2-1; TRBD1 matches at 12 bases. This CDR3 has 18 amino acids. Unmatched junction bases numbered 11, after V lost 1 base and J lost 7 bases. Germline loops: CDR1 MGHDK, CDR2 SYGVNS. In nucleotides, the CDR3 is TGTGCCAGCAGTGAATCCCCCGGGACAGGGGGCCGTGGAAATGAGCAGTTCTTC. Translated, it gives CASSESPGTGGRGNEQFF.

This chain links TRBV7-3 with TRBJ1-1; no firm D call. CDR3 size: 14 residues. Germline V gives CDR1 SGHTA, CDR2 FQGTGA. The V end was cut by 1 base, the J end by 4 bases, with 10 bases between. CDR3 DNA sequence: TGTGCCAGCAGCTTAAATTCGGGGAGCACTGAAGCTTTCTTT. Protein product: CASSLNSGSTEAFF.

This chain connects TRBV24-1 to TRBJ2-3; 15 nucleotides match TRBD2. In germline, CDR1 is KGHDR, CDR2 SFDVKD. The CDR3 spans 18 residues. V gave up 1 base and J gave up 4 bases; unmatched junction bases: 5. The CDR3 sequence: CATSDLKGLAGGSDTQYF. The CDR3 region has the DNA TGTGCCACCAGTGATTTAAAGGGACTAGCGGGAGGTTCAGATACGCAGTATTTT.

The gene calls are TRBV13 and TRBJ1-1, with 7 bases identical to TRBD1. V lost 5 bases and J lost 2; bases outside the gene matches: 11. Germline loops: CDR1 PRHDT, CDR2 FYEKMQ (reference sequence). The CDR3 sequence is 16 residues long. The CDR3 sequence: CASSPQGGGRNTEAFF. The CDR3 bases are TGTGCCAGCAGCCCCCAGGGGGGCGGGCGTAACACTGAAGCTTTCTTT.

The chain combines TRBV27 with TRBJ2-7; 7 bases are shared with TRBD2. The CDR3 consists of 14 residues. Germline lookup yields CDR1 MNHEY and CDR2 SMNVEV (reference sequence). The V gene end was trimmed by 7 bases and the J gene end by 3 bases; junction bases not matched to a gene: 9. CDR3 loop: CASKNGGSGYEQYF. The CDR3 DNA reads TGTGCCAGCAAAAATGGCGGGAGCGGCTACGAGCAGTACTTC.

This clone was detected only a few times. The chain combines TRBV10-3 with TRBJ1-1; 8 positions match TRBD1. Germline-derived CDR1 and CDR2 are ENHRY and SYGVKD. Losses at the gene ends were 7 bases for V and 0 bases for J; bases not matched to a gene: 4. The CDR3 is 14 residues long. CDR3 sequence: CAITKTGVNTEAFF. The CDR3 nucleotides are TGTGCCATCACAAAGACAGGGGTGAACACTGAAGCTTTCTTT.

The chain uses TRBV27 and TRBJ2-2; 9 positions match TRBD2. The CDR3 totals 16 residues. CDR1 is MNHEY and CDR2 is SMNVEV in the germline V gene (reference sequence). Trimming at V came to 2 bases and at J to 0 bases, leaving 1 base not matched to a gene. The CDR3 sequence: CASSLAGGPNTGELFF. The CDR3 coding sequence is TGTGCCAGCAGTTTAGCGGGAGGGCCGAACACCGGGGAGCTGTTTTTT.

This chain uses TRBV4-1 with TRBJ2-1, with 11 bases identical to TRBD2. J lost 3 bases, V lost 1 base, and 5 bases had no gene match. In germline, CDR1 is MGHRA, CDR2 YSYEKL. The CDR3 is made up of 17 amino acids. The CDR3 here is CASSQAQGLAVYNEQFF. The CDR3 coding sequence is TGCGCCAGCAGCCAAGCCCAGGGACTAGCGGTCTACAATGAGCAGTTCTTC.

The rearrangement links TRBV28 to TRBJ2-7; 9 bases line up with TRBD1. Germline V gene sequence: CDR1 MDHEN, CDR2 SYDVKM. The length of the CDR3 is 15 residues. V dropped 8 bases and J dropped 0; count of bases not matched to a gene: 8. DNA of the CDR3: TGTGCCAGCGTCTCCGCGGGACAGGGCTCCTACGAGCAGTACTTC. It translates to CASVSAGQGSYEQYF.

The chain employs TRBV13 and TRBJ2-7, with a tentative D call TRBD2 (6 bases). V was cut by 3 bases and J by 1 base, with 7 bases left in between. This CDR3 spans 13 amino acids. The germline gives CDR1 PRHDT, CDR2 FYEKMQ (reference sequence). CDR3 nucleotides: TGTGCCAGCAGCTTGGAGGGTTCCTACGAGCAGTACTTC. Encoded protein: CASSLEGSYEQYF.

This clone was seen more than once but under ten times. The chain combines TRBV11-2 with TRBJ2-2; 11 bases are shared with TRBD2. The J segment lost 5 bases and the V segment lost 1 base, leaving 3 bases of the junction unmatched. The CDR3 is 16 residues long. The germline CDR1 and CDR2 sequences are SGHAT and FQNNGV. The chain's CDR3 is CASSLVWTSGTGELFF. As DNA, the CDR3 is TGTGCCAGCAGCTTAGTTTGGACTAGCGGGACCGGGGAGCTGTTTTTT.

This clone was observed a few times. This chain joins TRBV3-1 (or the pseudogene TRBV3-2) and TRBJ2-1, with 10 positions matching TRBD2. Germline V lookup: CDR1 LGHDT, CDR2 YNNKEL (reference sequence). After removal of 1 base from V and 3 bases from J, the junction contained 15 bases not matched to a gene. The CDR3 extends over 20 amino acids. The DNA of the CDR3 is TGTGCCAGCAGCCAAGGGGCTAGCGGGGGTTCCTTACTACGCTACAATGAGCAGTTCTTC. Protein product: CASSQGASGGSLLRYNEQFF.

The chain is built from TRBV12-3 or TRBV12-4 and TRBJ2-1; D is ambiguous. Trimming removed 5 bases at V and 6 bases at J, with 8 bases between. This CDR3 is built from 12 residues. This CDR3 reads CASSAESNEQFF. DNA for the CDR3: TGTGCCAGCAGTGCCGAGTCCAATGAGCAGTTCTTC.

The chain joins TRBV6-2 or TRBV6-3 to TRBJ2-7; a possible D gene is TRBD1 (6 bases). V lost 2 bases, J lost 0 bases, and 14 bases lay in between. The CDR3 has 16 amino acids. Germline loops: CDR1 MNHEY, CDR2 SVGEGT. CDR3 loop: CASSYARTVDSYEQYF. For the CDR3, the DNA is TGTGCCAGCAGTTACGCCCGGACAGTAGACTCCTACGAGCAGTACTTC.

The CDR3 loop reads CASHRRGLMGEQFF. Here the CDR3 DNA reads TGTGCCAGCCACCGGCGAGGGTTAATGGGTGAGCAGTTCTTC. The chain couples TRBV19 to TRBJ2-1, with D possibly being TRBD2 (5 bases). Trimming stripped 9 bases from V and 9 bases from J, with 21 bases between. This CDR3 has 14 residues. Germline loops: CDR1 LNHDA, CDR2 SQIVND (reference sequence).

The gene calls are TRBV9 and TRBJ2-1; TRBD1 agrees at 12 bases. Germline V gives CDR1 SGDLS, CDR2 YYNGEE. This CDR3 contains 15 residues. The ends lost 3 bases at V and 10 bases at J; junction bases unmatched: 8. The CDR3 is CASSGPGQGAWEQFF. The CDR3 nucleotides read TGTGCCAGCAGCGGACCGGGACAGGGGGCATGGGAGCAGTTCTTC. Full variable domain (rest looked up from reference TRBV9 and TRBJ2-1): DSGVTQTPKHLITATGQRVTLRCSPRSGDLSVYWYQQSLDQGLQFLIQYYNGEERAKGNILERFSAQQFPDLHSELNLSSLELGDSALYFCASSGPGQGAWEQFFGPGTRLTVL.